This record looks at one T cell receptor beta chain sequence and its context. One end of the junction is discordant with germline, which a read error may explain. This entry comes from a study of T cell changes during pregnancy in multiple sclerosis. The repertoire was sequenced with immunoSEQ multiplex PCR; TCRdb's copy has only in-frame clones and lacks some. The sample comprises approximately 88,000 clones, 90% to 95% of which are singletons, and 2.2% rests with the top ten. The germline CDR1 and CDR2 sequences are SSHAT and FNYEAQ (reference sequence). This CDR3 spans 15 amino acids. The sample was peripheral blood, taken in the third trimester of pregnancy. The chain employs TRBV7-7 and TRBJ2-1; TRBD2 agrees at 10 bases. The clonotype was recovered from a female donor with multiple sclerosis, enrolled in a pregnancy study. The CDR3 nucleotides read TGTGCTAGCAGCTTAGAAGCGGGAGGGAAGGGTGAGCAGTTCTTC. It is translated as CASSLEAGGKGEQFF.